What follows are 3 T cell receptor beta chains derived from one specimen sequenced in a study of tumor and adjacent non-tumor tissue in lung cancer. RNA was extracted from bulk tissue without any cell sorting. The normal lung tissue was taken more than 3 cm from the tumor edge. Three rounds of nested PCR, following a modified ARM-PCR protocol, produced the TCRbeta library. Each CDR3 protein gets one entry after TCRdb re-called the multiplex PCR reads with MiXCR. This sample yields tens of thousands of distinct CDR3 sequences, of which 61% are seen a single time; around a third belongs to the top ten. The specimen sequenced was distant non-tumor lung tissue. The receptors originated from a man aged 70 or older with non-small cell lung cancer.

Note on this clonotype: A read error may be the cause here, since a much bigger clone is one base away. The conserved closing phenylalanine or tryptophan is absent in this CDR3, likely reflecting a read error. The J gene is TRBJ1-5, the V gene TRBV10-3, with D possibly TRBD1 on 6 matching bases. Germline V CDR1 and CDR2: ENHRY, SYGVKD. The CDR3 is 13 amino acids. The CDR3 is CAINRESNRPQHL. CDR3 sequence (DNA): TGTGCCATTAACAGGGAGAGCAATCGGCCCCAGCATTTG.

Turning to this clonotype: The junction and the germline gene differ at one end; a read error may be behind it. V usage is TRBV5-1 and J usage is TRBJ2-7; D possibly corresponds to TRBD1 (6 bases). CDR1 SGHRS and CDR2 YFSETQ come from the germline V gene. The CDR3 consists of 19 residues. CDR3: CASSLRSEGFRGFGNERYF. The CDR3, as DNA: TGCGCCAGCAGCTTGAGATCCGAGGGGTTCAGGGGTTTTGGGAACGAGCGGTACTTC.

As concerns this clonotype: At one of its ends the junction is not consistent with the germline gene, which may arise from a read error. The chain employs TRBV6-2 or TRBV6-3 and TRBJ2-1, with D unresolved. CDR3 length equals 16 residues. Germline V CDR1 and CDR2: MNHEY, SVGEGT. CDR3 region: CASTSGTGLFGNEQFF. For the CDR3, the DNA is TGTGCCAGCACCTCCGGCACGGGCTTATTTGGTAATGAACAGTTCTTC.